These 14 T cell receptor beta chains share one sample of origin, sequenced in a study of cytomegalovirus exposure and HLA in healthy donors (dated by TCRdb to the late 2010s). Receptor libraries were prepared by the immunoSEQ multiplex PCR assay. TCRdb holds this immuneACCESS table with in-frame rearrangements only. Some clones are missing; in checked studies, unresolved V genes explain under half, and the rest has no known cause. Here the sample has approximately 300,000 clones; roughly 89% occur a single time. The ten largest account for approximately 0.84% of the sample. Sample: PBMCs. The source of these receptors is a woman between 18 and 29 years old in good health and CMV-seronegative.

The genes are TRBV7-3 and TRBJ2-1; TRBD2 is a possible D gene (6 bases). In germline, CDR1 is SGHTA, CDR2 FQGTGA. This CDR3 has 15 amino acids. Trimming took 8 bases from V and 5 from J, leaving 19 bases between them. For the CDR3, the DNA is TGTGCCAGCTCAAAGCTCCCGGGAGAGCACAATGAGCAGTTCTTC. It translates to CASSKLPGEHNEQFF.

CDR3 bases: TGTGCCAGCACCCCCCAATGGACAGACTACGAGCAGTACTTC. It translates to CASTPQWTDYEQYF. This chain joins TRBV28 and TRBJ2-7; maybe TRBD1 (6 bases). The germline V gene has CDR1 MDHEN and CDR2 SYDVKM. V was trimmed by 7 bases and J by 3 bases, leaving 16 bases between them. The CDR3 has 14 residues.

This clone was picked up one time. This chain joins TRBV6-5 and TRBJ2-2, with 8 bases that match TRBD2. The CDR3 is 14 residues long. V lost 6 bases and J lost 5; bases outside the gene matches: 5. Germline-derived CDR1 and CDR2 are MNHEY and SVGAGI. CDR3 sequence (DNA): TGTGCCAGCAGCTCGGGGGGGTGGACCGGGGAGCTGTTTTTT. As protein: CASSSGGWTGELFF.

The V gene is TRBV7-2, the J gene TRBJ1-2, with D possibly TRBD1 on 6 matching bases. The CDR3 sequence is 15 residues long. Germline V lookup: CDR1 SGHTA, CDR2 FQGNSA. Trimming shortened V by 1 base and J by 2 bases, and 11 bases separated the two germline ends. CDR3 coding DNA: TGTGCCAGCAGCTTAGGCCTTACAGGGAACTATGGCTACACCTTC. Translating it yields CASSLGLTGNYGYTF.

This rearrangement joins TRBV6-1 to TRBJ2-1, with 9 bases that match TRBD2. From germline, CDR1 is MNHNS and CDR2 SASEGT. Unmatched junction bases numbered 8, after V lost 5 bases and J lost 6 bases. This CDR3 has 15 amino acids. CDR3 sequence reads: CASSRLAVIPNEQFF. CDR3 DNA: TGTGCCAGCAGTCGACTAGCGGTTATACCCAATGAGCAGTTCTTC.

The chain combines TRBV7-6 with TRBJ1-1; a possible D gene is TRBD1 (6 bases). V shed 5 bases and J shed 5 bases, with 15 bases lying between them. Germline CDR1 reads SGHVS; CDR2 reads FNYEAQ. The CDR3 sequence is 14 residues long. The CDR3 reads CASSPGVGVTEAFF. CDR3 DNA sequence: TGTGCCAGCAGCCCAGGGGTTGGAGTAACTGAAGCTTTCTTT.

The CDR3 reads CASRGGFNEQFF. DNA of the CDR3: TGTGCCAGCAGGGGGGGATTCAATGAGCAGTTCTTC. V gene TRBV5-4 combines with J gene TRBJ2-1; TRBD2 might be the D (6 bases). Germline V gene data show CDR1 as SGHNT and CDR2 as YYREEE (reference sequence). Deletions cut 5 bases from V and 6 bases from J, with 9 bases between. CDR3 length equals 12 residues.

The chain recombines TRBV19 with TRBJ1-1; a possible D gene is TRBD1 (6 bases). Germline V gives CDR1 LNHDA, CDR2 SQIVND (reference sequence). This CDR3 has 15 amino acids. Trimming stripped 5 bases from V and 3 bases from J, with 16 bases between. CDR3: CASSLLQGAYTEAFF. DNA of the CDR3: TGTGCCAGTAGTTTACTACAGGGCGCGTACACTGAAGCTTTCTTT.

This chain joins TRBV11-2 and TRBJ2-7; TRBD2 is a possible D gene (5 bases). Germline lookup yields CDR1 SGHAT and CDR2 FQNNGV. The CDR3 has 14 residues. V was cut by 5 bases and J by 3 bases, with 14 bases left in between. CDR3 sequence: CASSTTQGSYEQYF. DNA for the CDR3: TGTGCCAGCAGCACCACACAAGGGAGCTACGAGCAGTACTTC.

This clone has just a few counts. V gene TRBV18 combines with J gene TRBJ2-5; 11 bases agree with TRBD2. The CDR3 loop spans 15 amino acids. Per the germline V gene, CDR1 is KGHSH and CDR2 is LQKENI. V gave up 3 bases and J gave up 1 base; unmatched junction bases: 1. The CDR3, as DNA: TGTGCCAGCTCACCGGGACTAGCGGCCCAAGAGACCCAGTACTTC. Amino acids: CASSPGLAAQETQYF. Filled out from reference TRBV18 and TRBJ2-5, the complete variable domain reads NAGVMQNPRHLVRRRGQEARLRCSPMKGHSHVYWYRQLPEEGLKFMVYLQKENIIDESGMPKERFSAEFPKEGPSILRIQQVVRGDSAAYFCASSPGLAAQETQYFGPGTRLLVL.

This clone was picked up a small number of times. V gene TRBV18 combines with J gene TRBJ1-1; D is possibly TRBD1 (5 bases). CDR1 and CDR2 from the germline V gene are KGHSH and LQKENI. The V gene lost 1 base and the J gene lost 1 base, with 10 bases spanning the gap. This CDR3 is 15 amino acids long. CDR3 protein: CASSPLSGKNTEAFF. The CDR3 region has the DNA TGTGCCAGCTCACCACTTTCAGGGAAGAACACTGAAGCTTTCTTT.

This sequence joins TRBV7-2 and TRBJ2-7, with D perhaps TRBD1 (6 bases). Germline V gene lookup returns CDR1 SGHTA and CDR2 FQGNSA. The CDR3 contains 14 residues. V lost 7 bases and J lost 3, with 16 bases in between. The CDR3 sequence: CASTSRRGIYEQYF. CDR3 nucleotides: TGTGCCAGCACCTCTCGAAGGGGGATCTACGAGCAGTACTTC.

This clone was observed a single time. The CDR3 here is CASSPTGISNQPQHF. CDR3 nucleotides: TGTGCCAGCTCACCGACAGGGATTAGCAATCAGCCCCAGCATTTT. This sequence joins TRBV18 and TRBJ1-5; TRBD1 matches 7 bases. After removal of 3 bases from V and 0 bases from J, the junction contained 2 bases not matched to a gene. CDR1 and CDR2 from the germline V gene are KGHSH and LQKENI. CDR3 length: 15 residues.

The chain couples TRBV19 to TRBJ1-1, with D unresolved. The V end lost 5 bases, the J end lost 0 bases, and 7 bases lay between the germline ends. CDR3 length equals 13 residues. Germline V gene lookup returns CDR1 LNHDA and CDR2 SQIVND (reference sequence). This chain's CDR3 is CASSGPLNTEAFF. DNA of the CDR3: TGTGCCAGTAGTGGGCCGCTGAACACTGAAGCTTTCTTT.